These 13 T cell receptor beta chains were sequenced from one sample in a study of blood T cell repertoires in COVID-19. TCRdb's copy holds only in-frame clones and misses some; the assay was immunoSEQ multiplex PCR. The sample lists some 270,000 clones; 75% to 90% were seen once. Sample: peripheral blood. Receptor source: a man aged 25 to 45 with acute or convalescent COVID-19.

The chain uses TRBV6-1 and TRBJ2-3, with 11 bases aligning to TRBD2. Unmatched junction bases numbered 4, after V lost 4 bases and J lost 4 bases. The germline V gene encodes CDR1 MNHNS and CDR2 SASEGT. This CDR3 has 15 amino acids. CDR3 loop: CASSVAGGSADTQYF. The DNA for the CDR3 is TGTGCCAGCAGTGTAGCGGGGGGGTCCGCAGATACGCAGTATTTT.

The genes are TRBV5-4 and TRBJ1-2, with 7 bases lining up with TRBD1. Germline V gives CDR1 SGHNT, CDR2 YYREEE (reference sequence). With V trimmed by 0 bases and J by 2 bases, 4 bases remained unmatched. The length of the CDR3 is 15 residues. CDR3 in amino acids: CASSLEQGRNYGYTF. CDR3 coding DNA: TGTGCCAGCAGCTTGGAACAGGGGAGAAACTATGGCTACACCTTC.

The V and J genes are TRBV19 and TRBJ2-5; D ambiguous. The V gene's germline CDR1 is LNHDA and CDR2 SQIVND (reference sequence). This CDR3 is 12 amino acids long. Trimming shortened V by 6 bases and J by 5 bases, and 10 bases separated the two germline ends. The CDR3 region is CASSPGRETQYF. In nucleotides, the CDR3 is TGTGCCAGTAGCCCTGGCAGGGAGACCCAGTACTTC.

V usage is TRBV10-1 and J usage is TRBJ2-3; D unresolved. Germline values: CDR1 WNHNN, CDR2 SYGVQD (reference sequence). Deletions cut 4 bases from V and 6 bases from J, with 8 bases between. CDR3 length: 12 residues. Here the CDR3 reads CASSAGADTQYF. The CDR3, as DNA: TGCGCCAGCAGTGCCGGAGCGGATACGCAGTATTTT.

CDR3 amino acids: CAWSLNTGELFF. Written as DNA, the CDR3 is TGTGCCTGGAGCTTAAACACCGGGGAGCTGTTTTTT. The V call is TRBV30, the J call TRBJ2-2; D ambiguous. CDR3 length: 12 residues. Germline assignment: CDR1 GTSNPN and CDR2 SVGIG (reference sequence). V lost 3 bases, J lost 2 bases, and 4 bases lay in between.

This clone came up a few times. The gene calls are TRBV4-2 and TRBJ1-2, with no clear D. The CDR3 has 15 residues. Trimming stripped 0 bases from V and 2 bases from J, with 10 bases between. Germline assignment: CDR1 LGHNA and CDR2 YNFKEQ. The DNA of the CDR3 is TGTGCCAGCAGCCAAGATCTTAAGAGCAACTATGGCTACACCTTC. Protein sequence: CASSQDLKSNYGYTF.

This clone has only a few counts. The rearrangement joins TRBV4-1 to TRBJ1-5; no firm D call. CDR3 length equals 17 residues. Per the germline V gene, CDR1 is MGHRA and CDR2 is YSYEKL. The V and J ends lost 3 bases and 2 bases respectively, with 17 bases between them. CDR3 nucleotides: TGCGCCAGCAGCCAGGAACGGGATCCCTGGGGCAATCAGCCCCAGCATTTT. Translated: CASSQERDPWGNQPQHF.

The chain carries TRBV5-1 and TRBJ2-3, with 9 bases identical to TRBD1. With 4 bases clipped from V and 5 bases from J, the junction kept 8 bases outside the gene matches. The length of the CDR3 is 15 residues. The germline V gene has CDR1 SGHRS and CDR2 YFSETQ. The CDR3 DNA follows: TGCGCCAGCAGCAGGGGACAGGGAGGTGGAGATACGCAGTATTTT. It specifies CASSRGQGGGDTQYF.

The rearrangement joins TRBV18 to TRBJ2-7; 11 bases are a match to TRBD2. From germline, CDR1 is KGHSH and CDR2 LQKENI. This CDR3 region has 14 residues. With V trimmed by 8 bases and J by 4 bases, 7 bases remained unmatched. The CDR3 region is CASAPGLAVYEQYF. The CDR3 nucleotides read TGTGCCAGCGCCCCGGGACTAGCGGTTTACGAGCAGTACTTC.

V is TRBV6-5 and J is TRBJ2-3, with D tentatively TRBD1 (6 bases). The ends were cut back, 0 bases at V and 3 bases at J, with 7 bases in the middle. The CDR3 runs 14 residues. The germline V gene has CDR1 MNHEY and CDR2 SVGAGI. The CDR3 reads CASSYSGGTDTQYF. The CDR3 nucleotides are TGTGCCAGCAGTTACTCAGGGGGAACAGATACGCAGTATTTT.

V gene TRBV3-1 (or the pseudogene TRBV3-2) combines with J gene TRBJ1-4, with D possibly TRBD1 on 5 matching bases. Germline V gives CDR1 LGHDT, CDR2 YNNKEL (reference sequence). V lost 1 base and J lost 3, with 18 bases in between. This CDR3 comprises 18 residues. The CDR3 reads CASSQGLGREVANEKLFF. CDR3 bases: TGTGCCAGCAGCCAAGGGCTTGGCAGGGAGGTTGCTAATGAAAAACTGTTTTTT.

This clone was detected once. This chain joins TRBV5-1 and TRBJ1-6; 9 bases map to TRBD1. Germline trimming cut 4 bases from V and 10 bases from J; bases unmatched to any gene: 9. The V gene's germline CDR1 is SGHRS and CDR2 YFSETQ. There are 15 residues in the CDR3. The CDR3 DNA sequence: TGCGCCAGCAGCGAACCGGGACAGGGAAACTCACCCCTCCACTTT. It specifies CASSEPGQGNSPLHF. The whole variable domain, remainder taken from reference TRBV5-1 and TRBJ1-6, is KAGVTQTPRYLIKTRGQQVTLSCSPISGHRSVSWYQQTPGQGLQFLFEYFSETQRNKGNFPGRFSGRQFSNSRSEMNVSTLELGDSALYLCASSEPGQGNSPLHFGNGTRLTVT.

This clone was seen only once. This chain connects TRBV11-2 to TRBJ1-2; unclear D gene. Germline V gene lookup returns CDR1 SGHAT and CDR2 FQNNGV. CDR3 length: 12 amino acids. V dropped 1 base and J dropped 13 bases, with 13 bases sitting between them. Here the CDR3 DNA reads TGTGCCAGCAGCTTAGCGGGAACTGAGTGCACCTTC. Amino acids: CASSLAGTECTF.